This passage covers 6 T cell receptor beta chains from one sample sequenced in a study of response to subunit inactivated influenza vaccine. Each CDR3 protein is one row after TCRdb ran MiXCR on the RT-PCR reads. The sample has over 400,000 distinct CDR3 sequences, about an eighth seen once. The sequenced sample was PBMCs from blood, obtained roughly 47 days after vaccination. Receptor source: a man in his fifties or sixties who received an inactivated influenza vaccine.

The genes are TRBV5-1 and TRBJ2-1; a weak D match, TRBD2 (6 bases). V shed 5 bases and J shed 0 bases, with 9 bases lying between them. Germline CDR1 and CDR2: SGHRS and YFSETQ. The CDR3 sequence is 14 residues long. DNA of the CDR3: TGCGCCAGCAGAACTAGCCCCTCCTACAATGAGCAGTTCTTC. Its protein is CASRTSPSYNEQFF.

This clonotype has just a few counts. This chain links TRBV6-2 or TRBV6-3 with TRBJ2-7; D tentatively reads TRBD1 or TRBD2 (5 bases each). The V and J ends lost 10 bases and 4 bases respectively, with 23 bases between them. The CDR3 loop spans 15 amino acids. Germline CDR1 MNHEY, CDR2 SVGEGT. The CDR3 is CAIRETDSHPYEQYF. The CDR3, as DNA: TGTGCCATCAGGGAAACGGACTCCCACCCTTACGAGCAGTACTTC.

This clonotype occurred a few times. The chain is built from TRBV27 and TRBJ1-1, with D perhaps TRBD1 (5 bases). This CDR3 is built from 13 residues. V lost 10 bases to trimming and J lost 1 base, with 13 bases between them. Germline lookup yields CDR1 MNHEY and CDR2 SMNVEV (reference sequence). In nucleotides, the CDR3 is TGTGCCACCCGAGGGGCGGCGAACACTGAAGCTTTCTTT. It translates to CATRGAANTEAFF.

This rearrangement joins TRBV7-2 to TRBJ2-7, with a tentative D call TRBD1 (6 bases). Trimming removed 4 bases at V and 6 bases at J, with 16 bases between. CDR1 and CDR2 from the germline V gene are SGHTA and FQGNSA. The CDR3 loop spans 14 amino acids. The CDR3 is CASSYWTDFPEQYF. The CDR3 nucleotides read TGTGCCAGCAGCTACTGGACAGATTTCCCCGAGCAGTACTTC.

This clonotype was seen many times. This chain links TRBV29-1 with TRBJ2-1; weak D call: TRBD2 (5 bases). This CDR3 has 12 amino acids. Germline V gives CDR1 SQVTM, CDR2 ANQGSEA. The V gene lost 4 bases and the J gene lost 13 bases, with 17 bases spanning the gap. CDR3 sequence (DNA): TGCAGCGTTGGTAGCGACTACCTTACCCAGTTCTTC. This codes for CSVGSDYLTQFF.

This clonotype was counted at least ten times. The chain links TRBV10-2 to TRBJ2-3; possibly TRBD2 for D (6 bases). Trimming pared 10 bases from V and 0 bases from J, leaving 14 bases between. CDR1 WSHSY and CDR2 SAAADI come from the germline V gene. CDR3 length equals 14 residues. The CDR3 nucleotides are TGCGCCACAAAGGCGGGATTAAGCACAGATACGCAGTATTTT. Translation gives CATKAGLSTDTQYF.